The T cell receptor beta chain under discussion was sequenced for a study of T cells after yellow fever vaccination. CDR3 length: 12 amino acids. Trimming at V came to 4 bases and at J to 9 bases, leaving 4 bases not matched to a gene. Germline V gives CDR1 SGDLS, CDR2 YYNGEE. TCRdb re-derived calls from the 5' RACE reads in MiXCR, one entry per CDR3 protein. The data contain 250,000 to 300,000 distinct CDR3 sequences, 5.2% of them singletons. The specimen was CD4+ T cells sorted from PBMCs, collected on the day of the yellow fever booster vaccination. The receptor was isolated from a man aged 18 to 29 who received the YFV17D yellow fever vaccine. V usage is TRBV9 and J usage is TRBJ2-1; TRBD2 agrees at 7 bases. The CDR3 nucleotides are TGTGCCAGCAGCCCGGGACTATTTGAGCAGTTCTTC. Residues: CASSPGLFEQFF.